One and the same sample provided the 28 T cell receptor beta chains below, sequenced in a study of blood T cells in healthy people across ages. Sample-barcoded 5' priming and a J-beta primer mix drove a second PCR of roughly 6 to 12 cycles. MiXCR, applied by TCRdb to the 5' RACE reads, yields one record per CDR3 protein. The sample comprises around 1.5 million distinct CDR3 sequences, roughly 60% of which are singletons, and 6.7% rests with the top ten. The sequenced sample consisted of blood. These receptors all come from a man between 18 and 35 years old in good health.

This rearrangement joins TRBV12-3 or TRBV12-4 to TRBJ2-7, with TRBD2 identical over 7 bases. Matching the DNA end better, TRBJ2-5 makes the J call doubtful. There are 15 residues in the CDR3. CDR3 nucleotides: TGTGCCAGCAGTCCGAACCCACGGGAGGTGGAGACCCAGTACTTC. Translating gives CASSPNPREVETQYF.

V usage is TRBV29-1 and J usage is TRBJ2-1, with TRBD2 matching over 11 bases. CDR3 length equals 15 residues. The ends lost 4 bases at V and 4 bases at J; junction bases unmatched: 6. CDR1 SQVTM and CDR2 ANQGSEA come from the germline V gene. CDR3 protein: CSVARLAGGYNEQFF. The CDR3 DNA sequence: TGCAGCGTTGCCCGATTAGCGGGAGGGTACAATGAGCAGTTCTTC.

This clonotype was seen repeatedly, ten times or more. CDR3 in amino acids: CASGNSANEQFF. CDR3 nucleotides: TGCGCCAGCGGGAACAGTGCGAACGAGCAGTTCTTC. This sequence joins TRBV4-3 and TRBJ2-1; no reliable D call. The CDR3 contains 12 residues. Per germline, CDR1 LGHNA and CDR2 YSLEER. V lost 8 bases, J lost 10 bases, and 15 bases lay in between.

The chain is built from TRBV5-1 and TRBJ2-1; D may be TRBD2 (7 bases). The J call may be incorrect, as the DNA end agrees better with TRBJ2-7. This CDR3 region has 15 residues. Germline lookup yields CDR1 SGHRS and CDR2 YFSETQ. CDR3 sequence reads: CASSLDAGDYNEQYF. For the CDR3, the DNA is TGCGCCAGCAGCTTGGATGCAGGGGACTACAATGAGCAGTACTTC.

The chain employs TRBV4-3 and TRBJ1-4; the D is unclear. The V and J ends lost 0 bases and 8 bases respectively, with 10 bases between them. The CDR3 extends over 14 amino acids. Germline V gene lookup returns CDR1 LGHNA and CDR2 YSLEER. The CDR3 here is CASSQEGVSEKLFF. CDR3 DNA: TGCGCCAGCAGCCAAGAAGGCGTATCAGAAAAACTGTTTTTT.

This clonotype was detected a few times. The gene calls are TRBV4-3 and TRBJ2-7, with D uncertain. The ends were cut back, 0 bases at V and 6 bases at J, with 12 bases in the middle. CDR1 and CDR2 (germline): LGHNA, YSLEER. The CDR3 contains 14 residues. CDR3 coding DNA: TGCGCCAGCAGCCAAGATTCCCCCTCAAGCGAGCAGTACTTC. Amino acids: CASSQDSPSSEQYF.

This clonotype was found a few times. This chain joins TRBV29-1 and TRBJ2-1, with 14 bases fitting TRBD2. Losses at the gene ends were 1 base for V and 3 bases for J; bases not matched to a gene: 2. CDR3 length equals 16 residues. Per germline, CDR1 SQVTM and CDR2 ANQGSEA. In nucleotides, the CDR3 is TGCAGCGTTGAAGGACTAGCGGGAGGGTTCTACAATGAGCAGTTCTTC. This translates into CSVEGLAGGFYNEQFF.

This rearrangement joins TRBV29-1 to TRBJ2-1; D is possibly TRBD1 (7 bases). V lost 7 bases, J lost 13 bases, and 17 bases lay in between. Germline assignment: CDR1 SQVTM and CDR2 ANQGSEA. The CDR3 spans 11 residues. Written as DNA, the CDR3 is TGCAGCGGTCGAGGAGGGGGCAACCAGTTCTTC. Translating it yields CSGRGGGNQFF.

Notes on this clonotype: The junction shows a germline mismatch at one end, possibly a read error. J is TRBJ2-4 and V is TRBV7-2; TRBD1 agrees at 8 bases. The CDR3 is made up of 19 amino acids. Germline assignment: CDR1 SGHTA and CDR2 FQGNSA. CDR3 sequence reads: CASSRRVGAGGVSKNIRYF. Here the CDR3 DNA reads TGTGCCAGCAGTCGGAGGGTCGGGGCAGGGGGCGTATCCAAAAACATTCGGTACTTC. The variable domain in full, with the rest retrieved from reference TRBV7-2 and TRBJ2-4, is GAGVSQSPSNKVTEKGKDVELRCDPISGHTALYWYRQSLGQGLEFLIYFQGNSAPDKSGLPSDRFSAERTGGSVSTLTIQRTQQEDSAVYLCASSRRVGAGGVSKNIRYFGAGTRLSVL.

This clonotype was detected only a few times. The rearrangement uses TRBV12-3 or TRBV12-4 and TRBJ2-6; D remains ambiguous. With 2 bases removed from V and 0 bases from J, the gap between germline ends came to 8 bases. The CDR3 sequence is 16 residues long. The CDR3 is CASSLYTNSGANVLTF. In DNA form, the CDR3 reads TGTGCCAGCAGTTTATACACTAACTCTGGGGCCAACGTCCTGACTTTC.

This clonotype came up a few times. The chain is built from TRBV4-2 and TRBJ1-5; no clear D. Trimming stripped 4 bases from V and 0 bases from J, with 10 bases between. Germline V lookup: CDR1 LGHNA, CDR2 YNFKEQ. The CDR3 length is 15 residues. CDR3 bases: TGTGCCAGCAGCCCCCTCGGGGTTAGCAATCAGCCCCAGCATTTT. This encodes CASSPLGVSNQPQHF.

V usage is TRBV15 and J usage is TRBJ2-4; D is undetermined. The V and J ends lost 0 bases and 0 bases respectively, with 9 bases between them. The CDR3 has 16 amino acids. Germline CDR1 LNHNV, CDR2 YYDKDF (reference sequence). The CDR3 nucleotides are TGTGCCACCAGCAGAGAGCCTGGGGTAGCCAAAAACATTCAGTACTTC. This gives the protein CATSREPGVAKNIQYF.

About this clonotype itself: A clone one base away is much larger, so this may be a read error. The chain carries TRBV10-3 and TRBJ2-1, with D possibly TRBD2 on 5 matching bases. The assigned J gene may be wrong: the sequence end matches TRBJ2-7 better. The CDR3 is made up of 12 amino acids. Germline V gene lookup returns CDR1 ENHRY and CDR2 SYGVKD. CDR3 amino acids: CAIRDYGDEQYF. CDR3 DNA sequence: TGTGCCATCAGGGATTACGGGGACGAGCAGTACTTC.

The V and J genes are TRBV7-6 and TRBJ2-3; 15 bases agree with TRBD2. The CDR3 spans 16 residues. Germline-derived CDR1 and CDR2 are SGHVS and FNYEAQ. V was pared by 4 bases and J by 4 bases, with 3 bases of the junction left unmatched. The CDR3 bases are TGTGCCAGCAGCTCGGGACTAGCGGGGGGCGCAGATACGCAGTATTTT. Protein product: CASSSGLAGGADTQYF.

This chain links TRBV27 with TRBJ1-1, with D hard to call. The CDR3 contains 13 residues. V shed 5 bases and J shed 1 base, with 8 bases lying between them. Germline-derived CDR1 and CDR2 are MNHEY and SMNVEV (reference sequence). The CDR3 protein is CASSVSQNTEAFF. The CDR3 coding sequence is TGTGCCAGCAGTGTTTCACAGAACACTGAAGCTTTCTTT.

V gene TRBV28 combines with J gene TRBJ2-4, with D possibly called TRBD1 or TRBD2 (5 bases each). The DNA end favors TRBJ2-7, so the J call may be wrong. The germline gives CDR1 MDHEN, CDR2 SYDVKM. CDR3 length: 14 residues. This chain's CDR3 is CASVSGAATYEQYF. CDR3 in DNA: TGTGCCAGCGTTTCCGGGGCAGCGACCTACGAGCAGTACTTC.

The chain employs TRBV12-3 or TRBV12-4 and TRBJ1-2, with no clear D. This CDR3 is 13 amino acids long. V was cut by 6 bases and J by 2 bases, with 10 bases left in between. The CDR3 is CASSPPKNYGYTF. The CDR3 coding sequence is TGTGCCAGCAGCCCGCCGAAAAACTATGGCTACACCTTC.

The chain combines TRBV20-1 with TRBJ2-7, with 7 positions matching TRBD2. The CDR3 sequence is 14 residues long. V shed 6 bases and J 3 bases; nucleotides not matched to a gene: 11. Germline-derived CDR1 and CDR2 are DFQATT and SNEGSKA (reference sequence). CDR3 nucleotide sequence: TGCAGTGCCCGAGGGCGGGGACTAATCTACGAGCAGTACTTC. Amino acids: CSARGRGLIYEQYF.

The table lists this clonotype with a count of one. The CDR3 loop reads CASSLRPGQGRDQPQHF. For the CDR3, the DNA is TGTGCCAGCAGTTTAAGGCCCGGACAGGGCAGAGATCAGCCCCAGCATTTT. The J gene is TRBJ1-5, the V gene TRBV27, with 8 nucleotides matching TRBD1. The trim removed 2 bases at V and 5 bases at J, leaving 11 bases unmatched. Germline values: CDR1 MNHEY, CDR2 SMNVEV (reference sequence). The CDR3 is made up of 17 amino acids.

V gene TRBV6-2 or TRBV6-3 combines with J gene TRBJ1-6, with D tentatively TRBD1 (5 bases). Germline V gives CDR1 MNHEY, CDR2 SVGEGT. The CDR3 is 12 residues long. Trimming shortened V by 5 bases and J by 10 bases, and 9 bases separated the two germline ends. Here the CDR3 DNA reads TGTGCCAGCAGTCCAGGGTGGTCACCCCTCCACTTT. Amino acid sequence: CASSPGWSPLHF.

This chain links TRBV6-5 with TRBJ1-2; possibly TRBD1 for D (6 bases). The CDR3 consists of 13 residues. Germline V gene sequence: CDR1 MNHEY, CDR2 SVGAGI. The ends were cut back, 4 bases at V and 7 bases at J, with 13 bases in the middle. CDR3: CASSLEGGVGYTF. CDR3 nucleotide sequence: TGTGCCAGCAGTTTGGAGGGGGGCGTTGGCTACACCTTC.

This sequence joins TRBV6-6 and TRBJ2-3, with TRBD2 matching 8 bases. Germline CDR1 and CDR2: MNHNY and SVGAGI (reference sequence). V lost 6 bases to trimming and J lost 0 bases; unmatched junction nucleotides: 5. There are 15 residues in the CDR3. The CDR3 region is CASSREGGSTDTQYF. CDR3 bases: TGTGCCAGCAGCCGGGAGGGTGGGAGCACAGATACGCAGTATTTT.

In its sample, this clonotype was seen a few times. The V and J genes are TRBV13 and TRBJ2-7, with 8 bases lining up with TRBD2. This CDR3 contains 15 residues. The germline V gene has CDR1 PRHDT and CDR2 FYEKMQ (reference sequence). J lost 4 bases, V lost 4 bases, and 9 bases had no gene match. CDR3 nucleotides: TGTGCCAGCAGCTCGCGGGGGGCCGGGGTATACGAGCAGTACTTC. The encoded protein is CASSSRGAGVYEQYF. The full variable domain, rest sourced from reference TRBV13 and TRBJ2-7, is AAGVIQSPRHLIKEKRETATLKCYPIPRHDTVYWYQQGPGQDPQFLISFYEKMQSDKGSIPDRFSAQQFSDYHSELNMSSLELGDSALYFCASSSRGAGVYEQYFGPGTRLTVT.

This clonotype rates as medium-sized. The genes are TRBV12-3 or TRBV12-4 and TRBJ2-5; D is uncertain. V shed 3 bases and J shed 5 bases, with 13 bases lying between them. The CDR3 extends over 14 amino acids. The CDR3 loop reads CASSFALGPETQYF. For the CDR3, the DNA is TGTGCCAGCAGTTTCGCACTCGGCCCCGAGACCCAGTACTTC.

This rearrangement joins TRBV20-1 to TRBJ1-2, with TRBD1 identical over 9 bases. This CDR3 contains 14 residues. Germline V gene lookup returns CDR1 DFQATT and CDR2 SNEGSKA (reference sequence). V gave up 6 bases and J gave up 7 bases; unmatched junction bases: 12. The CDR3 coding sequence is TGCAGTGCACCGTGGACAGGGGCTGTGAGTGGCTACACCTTC. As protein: CSAPWTGAVSGYTF.

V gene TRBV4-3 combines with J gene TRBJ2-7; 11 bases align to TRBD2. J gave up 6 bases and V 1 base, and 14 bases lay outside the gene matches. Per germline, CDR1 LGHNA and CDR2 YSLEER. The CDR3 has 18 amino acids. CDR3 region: CASSQVLIAGGLLGEQYF. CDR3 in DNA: TGCGCCAGCAGCCAAGTCCTAATAGCGGGGGGGCTTTTGGGCGAGCAGTACTTC.

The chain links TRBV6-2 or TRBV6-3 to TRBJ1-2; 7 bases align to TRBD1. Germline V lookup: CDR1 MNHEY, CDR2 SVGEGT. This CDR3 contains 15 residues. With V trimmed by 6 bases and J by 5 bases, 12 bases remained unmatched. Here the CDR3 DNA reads TGTGCCAGCAGCCAACCCGACAGGGTAGGGTATGGCTACACCTTC. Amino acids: CASSQPDRVGYGYTF.

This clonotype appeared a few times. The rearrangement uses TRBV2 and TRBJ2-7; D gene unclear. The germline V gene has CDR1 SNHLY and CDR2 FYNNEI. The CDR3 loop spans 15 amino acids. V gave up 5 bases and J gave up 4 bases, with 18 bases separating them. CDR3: CASSTDRRTRYEQYF. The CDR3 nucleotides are TGTGCCAGCAGTACCGACCGACGGACGAGGTACGAGCAGTACTTC.